This entry lists 21 T cell receptor beta chains sequenced from one sample in a study of blood T cell repertoires in COVID-19. Repertoires were generated with immunoSEQ multiplex PCR, while TCRdb's copy carries only in-frame clones and drops some. This table holds about 140,000 clones, about four fifths found once. What was sequenced was peripheral blood. These receptor sequences come from a human donor in a cohort sampled during active COVID-19.

The V call is TRBV4-1, the J call TRBJ2-7; 8 positions match TRBD2. The CDR3 loop spans 15 amino acids. The V gene end was trimmed by 5 bases and the J gene end by 6 bases; junction bases not matched to a gene: 12. CDR1 is MGHRA, CDR2 YSYEKL, per germline. In DNA form, the CDR3 reads TGCGCCAGCAGCAAGCGGGAGTTGGAATGGGGCGAGCAGTACTTC. The encoded protein is CASSKRELEWGEQYF.

V gene TRBV6-1 combines with J gene TRBJ1-5; D is perhaps TRBD1 (5 bases). In germline, CDR1 is MNHNS, CDR2 SASEGT. The CDR3 length is 18 residues. Deletions cut 2 bases from V and 0 bases from J, with 17 bases between. This CDR3 is CASSEWWGVGISNQPQHF. The CDR3 DNA reads TGTGCCAGCAGTGAATGGTGGGGCGTGGGGATTAGCAATCAGCCCCAGCATTTT.

Written as DNA, the CDR3 is TGTGCCAGCAGTCCTAGCGGGACCCAGTACGAGCAGTACTTC. Protein: CASSPSGTQYEQYF. The chain carries TRBV6-5 and TRBJ2-7, with 9 nucleotides matching TRBD2. Germline assignment: CDR1 MNHEY and CDR2 SVGAGI. This CDR3 has 14 residues. V dropped 5 bases and J dropped 4; count of bases not matched to a gene: 6.

This clone appeared a few times. This chain links TRBV9 with TRBJ2-2, with no clear D. From germline, CDR1 is SGDLS and CDR2 YYNGEE. This CDR3 is built from 16 residues. Trimming took 0 bases from V and 2 from J, leaving 11 bases between them. This CDR3 reads CASSVVGSGNTGELFF. The CDR3 nucleotides read TGTGCCAGCAGCGTAGTTGGATCGGGTAACACCGGGGAGCTGTTTTTT.

This sequence joins TRBV27 and TRBJ2-7; 9 bases agree with TRBD1. V shed 2 bases, J shed 4 bases, and the junction held 3 bases outside the gene matches. This CDR3 has 14 amino acids. Looked up from germline, CDR1 is MNHEY and CDR2 is SMNVEV (reference sequence). Here the CDR3 DNA reads TGTGCCAGCAGTTTACCGGGACAGGGTTACGAGCAGTACTTC. Protein product: CASSLPGQGYEQYF.

The chain uses TRBV4-2 and TRBJ2-7, with 9 bases matching TRBD2. The trim removed 0 bases at V and 2 bases at J, leaving 2 bases unmatched. The CDR3 spans 15 residues. Germline V CDR1 and CDR2: LGHNA, YNFKEQ. Here the CDR3 reads CASSQDLAGTYEQYF. CDR3 nucleotides: TGTGCCAGCAGCCAAGATCTAGCGGGAACCTACGAGCAGTACTTC.

The chain uses TRBV6-6 and TRBJ2-7; 7 nucleotides match TRBD2. The CDR3 runs 14 residues. Losses at the gene ends were 2 bases for V and 2 bases for J; bases not matched to a gene: 3. Germline CDR1 reads MNHNY; CDR2 reads SVGAGI (reference sequence). The CDR3 DNA reads as TGTGCCAGCAGTTACGGACGGGGGGCCTACGAGCAGTACTTC. Translation: CASSYGRGAYEQYF.

The CDR3 protein is CASSRQGPYNSPLHF. The CDR3 nucleotides read TGTGCCAGCAGTCGACAGGGGCCTTATAATTCACCCCTCCACTTT. The chain links TRBV2 to TRBJ1-6; 8 bases are shared with TRBD1. CDR1 is SNHLY and CDR2 is FYNNEI in the germline V gene. CDR3 length: 15 amino acids. The trim removed 5 bases at V and 4 bases at J, leaving 4 bases unmatched. Full variable domain (missing parts from reference TRBV2 and TRBJ1-6): EPEVTQTPSHQVTQMGQEVILRCVPISNHLYFYWYRQILGQKVEFLVSFYNNEISEKSEIFDDQFSVERPDGSNFTLKIRSTKLEDSAMYFCASSRQGPYNSPLHFGNGTRLTVT.

This clone has only a few counts. The chain joins TRBV28 to TRBJ1-2; TRBD1 agrees at 10 bases. The V segment lost 10 bases and the J segment 8 bases; nucleotides outside the gene matches: 7. The CDR3 is 12 amino acids. The germline CDR1 and CDR2 sequences are MDHEN and SYDVKM. The CDR3 loop is CATRQGAGGYTF. CDR3 sequence (DNA): TGTGCCACCCGACAGGGGGCGGGGGGCTACACCTTC.

The sample holds one count of this clone. The CDR3 loop is CASSSGTLGLNEQYF. CDR3 nucleotides: TGTGCCAGCAGTTCCGGCACCTTGGGGCTCAACGAGCAGTACTTC. This chain connects TRBV28 to TRBJ2-7, with a possible D match to TRBD1 (5 bases). Trimming took off 4 bases at V and 5 bases at J, with 18 bases between the two ends. Germline values: CDR1 MDHEN, CDR2 SYDVKM. CDR3 length: 15 amino acids.

V usage is TRBV5-1 and J usage is TRBJ1-6; TRBD1 matches 8 bases. CDR1 and CDR2 from the germline V gene are SGHRS and YFSETQ. Losses at the gene ends were 5 bases for V and 5 bases for J; bases not matched to a gene: 12. The CDR3 has 17 amino acids. CDR3 nucleotide sequence: TGCGCCAGCAGGACAGGGGCGACAAGTGGGAATAATTCACCCCTCCACTTT. Protein product: CASRTGATSGNNSPLHF.

This rearrangement joins TRBV7-8 to TRBJ2-7; 7 bases are a match to TRBD1. Trimming at V came to 5 bases and at J to 3 bases, leaving 7 bases not matched to a gene. The CDR3 extends over 14 amino acids. Germline CDR1 reads SGHVS; CDR2 reads FQNEAQ. The CDR3 DNA reads TGTGCCAGCAGCCGCCCCGGGACAGACTACGAGCAGTACTTC. Protein product: CASSRPGTDYEQYF.

The chain is built from TRBV6-5 and TRBJ1-2; perhaps TRBD1 as D (5 bases). This CDR3 has 13 amino acids. Germline-derived CDR1 and CDR2 are MNHEY and SVGAGI. The V end was cut by 6 bases, the J end by 5 bases, with 13 bases between. The CDR3 bases are TGTGCCAGCAGACAAAGCGGGGCGTATGGCTACACCTTC. It is translated as CASRQSGAYGYTF.

This clone appeared once. The genes are TRBV15 and TRBJ1-5; 7 nucleotides match TRBD1. The germline gives CDR1 LNHNV, CDR2 YYDKDF (reference sequence). This CDR3 has 15 amino acids. With V trimmed by 4 bases and J by 4 bases, 7 bases remained unmatched. The CDR3 nucleotides are TGTGCCACCAGCATTTTTGCAGGGGGGAATCAGCCCCAGCATTTT. Residues: CATSIFAGGNQPQHF.

The genes are TRBV5-5 and TRBJ2-2; 10 bases are shared with TRBD1. The germline CDR1 and CDR2 sequences are SGHKS and YYEKEE (reference sequence). This CDR3 region has 16 residues. V shed 4 bases and J 6 bases; nucleotides not matched to a gene: 9. The CDR3 protein is CASSAPGTGVSGELFF. The CDR3, as DNA: TGTGCCAGCAGCGCCCCCGGGACAGGGGTCTCCGGGGAGCTGTTTTTT.

This clone was seen once. The rearrangement uses TRBV4-1 and TRBJ2-1; the match to TRBD1 covers 9 bases. This CDR3 is 16 amino acids long. Germline CDR1 reads MGHRA; CDR2 reads YSYEKL. The V gene end was trimmed by 4 bases and the J gene end by 7 bases; junction bases not matched to a gene: 11. Written as DNA, the CDR3 is TGCGCCAGCAGCCCCCCCAGGACAGGGGTGCGGAATGAGCAGTTCTTC. Translation: CASSPPRTGVRNEQFF.

This rearrangement joins TRBV4-3 to TRBJ1-4; D may be TRBD1 (6 bases). The CDR3 is 15 amino acids. V gave up 2 bases and J gave up 5 bases, with 12 bases separating them. Germline V CDR1 and CDR2: LGHNA, YSLEER. CDR3 residues: CASSQMSTGNEKLFF. CDR3 DNA sequence: TGCGCCAGCAGCCAAATGAGTACAGGGAATGAAAAACTGTTTTTT.

The chain carries TRBV18 and TRBJ1-4, with TRBD1 as a possible D gene (6 bases). The CDR3 covers 15 residues. Per the germline V gene, CDR1 is KGHSH and CDR2 is LQKENI. Trimming removed 0 bases at V and 4 bases at J, with 9 bases between. Here the CDR3 DNA reads TGTGCCAGCTCACCACCTGGGACAAGTAATGAAAAACTGTTTTTT. Translation gives CASSPPGTSNEKLFF.

V is TRBV25-1 and J is TRBJ2-7; unclear D gene. Germline V lookup: CDR1 MGHDK, CDR2 SYGVNS. The V end lost 4 bases, the J end lost 5 bases, and 6 bases lay between the germline ends. This CDR3 region has 11 residues. The CDR3, as DNA: TGTGCCAGCAGTGTAAACAACGAGCAGTACTTC. It encodes CASSVNNEQYF.

This chain links TRBV9 with TRBJ2-6; 9 nucleotides match TRBD1. The V and J ends lost 4 bases and 2 bases, in that order; junction bases with no gene match: 16. The CDR3 length is 20 residues. Germline V gene data show CDR1 as SGDLS and CDR2 as YYNGEE. CDR3 DNA sequence: TGTGCCAGCAGCACCCCTAGGGGGGACAGGGAAAGCCCTGGGGCCAACGTCCTGACTTTC. Protein product: CASSTPRGDRESPGANVLTF.

The V gene is TRBV5-6, the J gene TRBJ2-6; D is ambiguous. V gave up 4 bases and J gave up 1 base, with 6 bases separating them. Germline CDR1 is SGHDT and CDR2 is YYEEEE. This CDR3 is 14 amino acids long. CDR3 in amino acids: CASSRRSGANVLTF. As DNA, the CDR3 is TGTGCCAGCAGCCGTCGTTCTGGGGCCAACGTCCTGACTTTC.